These 24 T cell receptor beta chains were sequenced from one sample in a study of T cells in women clearing cervical HPV infection. Repertoires were generated with immunoSEQ multiplex PCR, while TCRdb's copy carries only in-frame clones and drops some. The sample features about 45,000 clones, with 0.95% to 1.5% in its top ten. The sample comprised blood buffy coat. These receptors were collected from a woman between 18 and 70 years old with a cervical HPV16 infection that either progressed to CIN3+ or cleared (not recorded which).

Points on this clone: A read error may account for a junction end that differs from germline. The read ends 3 residues shy of where the CDR3 ends; the end is completed using the germline J gene. The gene calls are TRBV7-2 and TRBJ2-5; D ambiguous. The CDR3 length is 12 residues. Germline loops: CDR1 SGHTA, CDR2 FQGNSA. The CDR3 region is CVSSYRQETQYF. Partial CDR3 DNA: TGTGTCAGCAGCTATCGCCAAGAGACC.

Comments on this clone: The DNA ends 3 residues before the CDR3 does, and the rest of the CDR3 is filled in from the germline J gene. This chain uses TRBV7-3 with TRBJ1-6, with D possibly matching TRBD1 (6 bases). Trimming took 5 bases from V and 10 from J, leaving 12 bases between them. Germline lookup yields CDR1 SGHTA and CDR2 FQGTGA. This CDR3 region has 13 residues. CDR3 DNA, as far as it was read: TGTGCCAGCAGCGTAGCAGGGGACTCACCC. Protein sequence: CASSVAGDSP. The CDR3 in its entirety is CASSVAGDSPLHF.

Concerning this clone: The missing CDR3 end, 3 residues past where the read stops, is filled in from the germline J gene. This sequence joins TRBV11-3 and TRBJ2-5, with TRBD2 matching 8 bases. Germline trimming cut 2 bases from V and 5 bases from J; bases unmatched to any gene: 7. The CDR3 is made up of 15 amino acids. Germline lookup yields CDR1 SGHNT and CDR2 YENEEA. CDR3 region: CASSLTSGRGETQYF. CDR3 bases read: TGTGCCAGCAGCTTAACCAGCGGGAGAGGCGAGACC.

On this clone itself: The DNA ends 3 residues before the CDR3 does, and the rest of the CDR3 is filled in from the germline J gene. This sequence joins TRBV5-1 and TRBJ2-5, with D tentatively TRBD1 (5 bases). Germline lookup yields CDR1 SGHRS and CDR2 YFSETQ. The CDR3 sequence is 16 residues long. V was pared by 5 bases and J by 0 bases, with 17 bases between. The sequenced CDR3 bases are TGCGCCAGCAGGTCCGGCAGGGTTGGGAACCAAGAGACC. Residues: CASRSGRVGNQET. The CDR3 as a whole reads CASRSGRVGNQETQYF.

Remarks on this clone: The CDR3 end is not reached by the read, which stops 3 residues before it; the germline J gene fills it in. The V call is TRBV6-2 or TRBV6-3, the J call TRBJ1-5; no clear D gene. Per the germline V gene, CDR1 is MNHEY and CDR2 is SVGEGT. This CDR3 has 16 amino acids. V was pared by 6 bases and J by 3 bases, with 18 bases between. Incomplete CDR3 DNA: TGTGCCAGCAGGCCCTATTCCTCTTTATACAATCAGCCC. It yields the protein CASRPYSSLYNQP. The whole CDR3 protein is CASRPYSSLYNQPQHF.

On this clone itself: The CDR3 goes on 3 residues after the read ends, and that part is filled in from the germline J gene. V and J are TRBV7-6 and TRBJ2-1; 7 nucleotides agree with TRBD2. Germline-derived CDR1 and CDR2 are SGHVS and FNYEAQ. V was pared by 5 bases and J by 7 bases, with 11 bases of the junction left unmatched. The CDR3 has 15 residues. The CDR3 here is CASSADGVGGNEQFF. Partial CDR3 DNA: TGTGCCAGCAGCGCTGACGGGGTGGGGGGGAATGAG.

For this clone: The read stops 3 residues short of the end of the CDR3; the missing end is completed from the germline J gene. The chain carries TRBV7-9 and TRBJ2-2, with a tentative D call TRBD2 (6 bases). V lost 3 bases and J 3 bases, leaving 8 bases between the germline ends. Germline V gene lookup returns CDR1 SEHNR and CDR2 FQNEAQ (reference sequence). This CDR3 has 14 residues. The CDR3 loop is CASSFLAHTGELFF. The covered CDR3 bases are TGTGCCAGCAGCTTTCTAGCGCACACCGGGGAG.

Remarks on this clone: An end of the junction does not agree with germline; a read error may underlie this. Coverage ceases 3 residues before the CDR3 finishes, and the germline J gene fills in the end. The chain has TRBV18 and TRBJ2-2; D is ambiguous. CDR3 length: 13 amino acids. Germline-derived CDR1 and CDR2 are KGHSH and LQKENI. Incomplete CDR3 DNA: TGTGCCAGCTCACCACCCGACACCCGGGAG. It codes for CASSPPDTRE. The CDR3 as a whole reads CASSPPDTRELFF.

A note on this clone: The read ends 3 residues before the CDR3 terminus; that terminus is restored from the germline J gene. This chain joins TRBV6-2 or TRBV6-3 and TRBJ2-2, with D possibly matching TRBD1 (6 bases). The CDR3 has 13 residues. The V gene's germline CDR1 is MNHEY and CDR2 SVGEGT. V was pared by 6 bases and J by 1 base, with 6 bases between. CDR3: CASRGGNTGELFF. The CDR3 bases that were read are TGTGCCAGCAGAGGGGGGAACACCGGGGAG.

A word on this clone: The read halts 3 residues ahead of the CDR3 end, with the missing end drawn from the germline J gene. The genes are TRBV7-9 and TRBJ2-1; D is ambiguous. Trimming took off 1 base at V and 4 bases at J, with 8 bases between the two ends. The CDR3 is made up of 14 amino acids. Germline CDR1 and CDR2: SEHNR and FQNEAQ (reference sequence). This CDR3 is CASSLVHGYNEQFF. CDR3 bases read: TGTGCCAGCAGCTTAGTGCACGGTTACAATGAG. Supplemented by reference TRBV7-9 and TRBJ2-1, the full variable domain reads DTGVSQNPRHKITKRGQNVTFRCDPISEHNRLYWYRQTLGQGPEFLTYFQNEAQLEKSRLLSDRFSAERPKGSFSTLEIQRTEQGDSAMYLCASSLVHGYNEQFFGPGTRLTVL.

Notes on this clone: The read comes to an end 3 residues before the CDR3 does, leaving the germline J gene to fill in the end. The rearrangement links TRBV5-1 to TRBJ2-7; TRBD2 is a possible D gene (5 bases). In germline, CDR1 is SGHRS, CDR2 YFSETQ. This CDR3 has 18 amino acids. Trimming cost V 2 bases and J 5 bases, with 26 bases left between them. The CDR3 DNA, read in part, is TGCGCCAGCAGCTTCCTCGCTCTTGCTGGTCCAAGCGGCGACGAG. Translating gives CASSFLALAGPSGDE. The whole CDR3 protein is CASSFLALAGPSGDEQYF.

On this clone itself: The observed sequence ends 3 residues before the CDR3 terminus, with the missing tail filled in from the germline J gene. The V and J genes are TRBV29-1 and TRBJ2-5; 12 bases are shared with TRBD1. The CDR3 sequence is 15 residues long. The V gene's germline CDR1 is SQVTM and CDR2 ANQGSEA. The J segment lost 6 bases and the V segment lost 4 bases, leaving 9 bases of the junction unmatched. The DNA read from the CDR3 is TGCAGCGTTGCCCCCGGGACAGGGGGCGTGAAGACC. This sequence encodes CSVAPGTGGVKT. The complete CDR3 sequence is CSVAPGTGGVKTQYF. The full variable domain, its missing parts supplied by reference TRBV29-1 and TRBJ2-5, is SAVISQKPSRDICQRGTSLTIQCQVDSQVTMMFWYRQQPGQSLTLIATANQGSEATYESGFVIDKFPISRPNLTFSTLTVSNMSPEDSSIYLCSVAPGTGGVKTQYFGPGTRLLVL.

CDR3 protein: CASMARPLSGANVLFF. The CDR3 bases that were read are TGTGCCAGCATGGCCCGCCCCCTCTCTGGGGCCAACGTA. The rearrangement uses TRBV2 and TRBJ1-4; perhaps TRBD1 as D (5 bases). Sequencing ends 3 residues short of the CDR3 end; the germline J gene provides the rest. The CDR3 sequence is 16 residues long. Germline-derived CDR1 and CDR2 are SNHLY and FYNNEI. The complete variable domain, with remaining parts taken from reference TRBV2 and TRBJ1-4, reads EPEVTQTPSHQVTQMGQEVILRCVPISNHLYFYWYRQILGQKVEFLVSFYNNEISEKSEIFDDQFSVERPDGSNFTLKIRSTKLEDSAMYFCASMARPLSGANVLFFGSGTQLSVL.

As to this clone: The read ends 3 residues shy of where the CDR3 ends; the end is completed using the germline J gene. The V gene is TRBV20-1, the J gene TRBJ2-7; 12 bases map to TRBD2. This CDR3 comprises 18 residues. From germline, CDR1 is DFQATT and CDR2 SNEGSKA (reference sequence). V trimming: 2 bases; J trimming: 2 bases; junction bases outside the gene matches: 13. CDR3 DNA, as far as it was read: TGCAGTGCTAGAACCCCCCTGGGACTAGCGGGTGGAACCTACGAG. This gives the protein CSARTPLGLAGGTYE. The entire CDR3 protein is CSARTPLGLAGGTYEQYF.

On this clone itself: The read halts 3 residues ahead of the CDR3 end, with the missing end drawn from the germline J gene. The gene calls are TRBV7-9 and TRBJ1-2; possibly TRBD1 for D (5 bases). The CDR3 contains 14 residues. Germline assignment: CDR1 SEHNR and CDR2 FQNEAQ (reference sequence). Between the trimmed V and J ends, which lost 5 bases and 2 bases, there was a span of 12 bases. The chain's CDR3 is CASSPGDGNYGYTF. Incomplete CDR3 DNA: TGTGCCAGCAGCCCGGGGGACGGGAACTATGGC.

In the case of this clone: The missing CDR3 end, 3 residues past where the read stops, is filled in from the germline J gene. The chain carries TRBV30 and TRBJ2-6; D might be TRBD2 (5 bases). From germline, CDR1 is GTSNPN and CDR2 SVGIG (reference sequence). Deletions cut 0 bases from V and 3 bases from J, with 9 bases between. The CDR3 has 15 residues. This CDR3 is CAWSVPGFGANVLTF. The sequenced part of the CDR3 DNA is TGTGCCTGGAGTGTACCGGGGTTTGGGGCCAACGTC. Using reference TRBV30 and TRBJ2-6 for the parts outside the CDR3, the full variable domain is SQTIHQWPATLVQPVGSPLSLECTVEGTSNPNLYWYRQAAGRGLQLLFYSVGIGQISSEVPQNLSASRPQDRQFILSSKKLLLSDSGFYLCAWSVPGFGANVLTFGAGSRLTVL.

About this clone: The CDR3 end is not reached by the read, which stops 3 residues before it; the germline J gene fills it in. The V gene is TRBV20-1, the J gene TRBJ2-1, with 11 bases lining up with TRBD2. The CDR3 sequence is 15 residues long. The V gene end was trimmed by 6 bases and the J gene end by 5 bases; junction bases not matched to a gene: 9. The germline gives CDR1 DFQATT, CDR2 SNEGSKA (reference sequence). The CDR3 sequence: CSASHSGRGDNEQFF. The DNA read from the CDR3 is TGCAGTGCCTCCCATAGCGGGAGGGGAGACAATGAG.

As to this clone: The missing CDR3 end, 3 residues past where the read stops, is filled in from the germline J gene. The gene calls are TRBV5-6 and TRBJ1-4, with D possibly matching TRBD1 (5 bases). Trimming removed 0 bases at V and 8 bases at J, with 14 bases between. Germline CDR1 is SGHDT and CDR2 is YYEEEE. This CDR3 is 15 amino acids long. CDR3 loop: CASSLVGQGWEKLFF. The DNA read from the CDR3 is TGTGCCAGCAGCTTGGTAGGCCAGGGTTGGGAAAAA.

A note on this clone: The read finishes 3 residues shy of the CDR3 end, and the germline J gene is used to complete it. The chain uses TRBV11-2 and TRBJ1-1; possibly TRBD1 for D (6 bases). The CDR3 sequence is 15 residues long. Trimming left V 6 bases short and J 7 bases short, with 21 bases between. CDR1 is SGHAT and CDR2 is FQNNGV in the germline V gene. The chain's CDR3 is CASRNLRGLGNEAFF. The part of the CDR3 DNA that was read is TGTGCCAGCAGGAACCTCAGGGGCCTAGGTAATGAA.

About this clone itself: The CDR3 end falls 3 residues outside the read, so it is completed with the germline J gene. The chain has TRBV10-1 and TRBJ2-7, with 11 nucleotides matching TRBD2. The length of the CDR3 is 19 residues. V shed 11 bases and J 4 bases; nucleotides not matched to a gene: 25. The germline V gene encodes CDR1 WNHNN and CDR2 SYGVQD (reference sequence). This chain's CDR3 is CALTDRQGAGSGREYEQYF. The sequenced CDR3 bases are TGCGCCCTCACGGACCGGCAGGGGGCGGGTAGCGGGAGGGAATACGAG.

About this clone: The observed sequence ends 3 residues before the CDR3 terminus, with the missing tail filled in from the germline J gene. The chain recombines TRBV28 with TRBJ2-7; TRBD2 matches 7 bases. V lost 7 bases to trimming and J lost 5 bases; unmatched junction nucleotides: 11. This CDR3 contains 14 residues. From germline, CDR1 is MDHEN and CDR2 SYDVKM. This CDR3 reads CASNLPAGRHEQYF. The sequenced CDR3 bases are TGTGCCAGCAACCTCCCAGCGGGACGTCACGAG.

The covered CDR3 bases are TGTGCCAGCTCAGAGCTTCAAACAGGGGGCGGCAATCAGCCC. Its protein product is CASSELQTGGGNQP. The full CDR3 protein reads CASSELQTGGGNQPQHF. The chain uses TRBV18 and TRBJ1-5; 9 bases map to TRBD1. The read stops 3 residues short of the end of the CDR3; the missing end is completed from the germline J gene. Losses at the gene ends were 5 bases for V and 2 bases for J; bases not matched to a gene: 10. This CDR3 is 17 amino acids long. In germline, CDR1 is KGHSH, CDR2 LQKENI.

Concerning this clone itself: From the germline J gene comes the end of the CDR3, since the read stops 3 residues before it. The chain uses TRBV18 and TRBJ1-2, with 12 bases aligning to TRBD1. The CDR3 totals 16 residues. V shed 4 bases, J shed 6 bases, and the junction held 9 bases outside the gene matches. Germline V lookup: CDR1 KGHSH, CDR2 LQKENI. The sequenced part of the CDR3 DNA is TGTGCCAGCTCACGCACTACCGGGACAGGGGGCAATGGC. It codes for CASSRTTGTGGNG. The whole CDR3 protein is CASSRTTGTGGNGYTF.

Of note for this clone: Coverage ceases 3 residues before the CDR3 finishes, and the germline J gene fills in the end. The chain links TRBV10-3 to TRBJ2-5; 8 bases line up with TRBD1. The CDR3 extends over 14 amino acids. Germline assignment: CDR1 ENHRY and CDR2 SYGVKD. With V trimmed by 3 bases and J by 2 bases, 2 bases remained unmatched. CDR3 bases read: TGTGCCATCAGTGAAACAGGGGGGCAAGAGACC. This gives the protein CAISETGGQET. The entire CDR3 is CAISETGGQETQYF.